This TCR beta chain was documented in a study of blood T cell repertoires in COVID-19. Study information: From the United States, Italy and Spain came samples of acute and convalescent COVID-19. The analysed material was cDNA or gDNA that came from T cells, B-cell-depleted T cells, or PBMCs.

Living in about two dozen US areas, the participants were between roughly 18 and 90 years of age. In the original workflow: Researchers report that nucleated cell counts were estimated from reference gene primer amplification. This table comes from immunoSEQ multiplex PCR, and its TCRdb copy is limited to in-frame clones, with some not included. Clone size and the V and J calls come from that table; the DNA yielded D and trimming. Seen here are more than 200,000 clones, more than 85% observed once, and the top ten hold roughly 3.7%. The receptor comes from a woman in her thirties who had recovered from COVID-19. The source material was PBMCs or T cells enriched from blood (not recorded which).

CDR3: CAWSLGQGGNEKLFF. Written as DNA, the CDR3 is TGTGCCTGGAGTCTAGGACAGGGAGGTAATGAAAAACTGTTTTTT. This rearrangement joins TRBV30 to TRBJ1-4, with 8 nucleotides matching TRBD1. Germline assignment: CDR1 GTSNPN and CDR2 SVGIG (reference sequence). J lost 4 bases, V lost 2 bases, and 6 bases had no gene match. The CDR3 totals 15 residues. The whole variable domain, remainder taken from reference TRBV30 and TRBJ1-4, is SQTIHQWPATLVQPVGSPLSLECTVEGTSNPNLYWYRQAAGRGLQLLFYSVGIGQISSEVPQNLSASRPQDRQFILSSKKLLLSDSGFYLCAWSLGQGGNEKLFFGSGTQLSVL.